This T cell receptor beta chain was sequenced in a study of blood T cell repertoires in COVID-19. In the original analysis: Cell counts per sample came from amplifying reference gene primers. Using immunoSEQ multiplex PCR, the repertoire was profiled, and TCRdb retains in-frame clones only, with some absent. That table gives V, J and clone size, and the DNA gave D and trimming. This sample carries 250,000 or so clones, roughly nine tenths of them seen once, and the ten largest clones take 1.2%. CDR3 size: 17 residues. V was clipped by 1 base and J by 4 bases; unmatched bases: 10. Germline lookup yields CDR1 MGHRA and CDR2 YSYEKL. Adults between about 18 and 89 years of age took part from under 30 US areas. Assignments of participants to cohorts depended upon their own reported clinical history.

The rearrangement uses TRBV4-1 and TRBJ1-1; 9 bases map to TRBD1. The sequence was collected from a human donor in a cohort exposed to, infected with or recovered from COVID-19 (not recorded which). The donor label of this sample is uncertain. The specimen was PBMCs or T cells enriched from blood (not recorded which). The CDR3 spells CASSQVRDRADITEAFF. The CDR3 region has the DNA TGCGCCAGCAGCCAAGTCCGGGACAGGGCTGATATCACTGAAGCTTTCTTT.